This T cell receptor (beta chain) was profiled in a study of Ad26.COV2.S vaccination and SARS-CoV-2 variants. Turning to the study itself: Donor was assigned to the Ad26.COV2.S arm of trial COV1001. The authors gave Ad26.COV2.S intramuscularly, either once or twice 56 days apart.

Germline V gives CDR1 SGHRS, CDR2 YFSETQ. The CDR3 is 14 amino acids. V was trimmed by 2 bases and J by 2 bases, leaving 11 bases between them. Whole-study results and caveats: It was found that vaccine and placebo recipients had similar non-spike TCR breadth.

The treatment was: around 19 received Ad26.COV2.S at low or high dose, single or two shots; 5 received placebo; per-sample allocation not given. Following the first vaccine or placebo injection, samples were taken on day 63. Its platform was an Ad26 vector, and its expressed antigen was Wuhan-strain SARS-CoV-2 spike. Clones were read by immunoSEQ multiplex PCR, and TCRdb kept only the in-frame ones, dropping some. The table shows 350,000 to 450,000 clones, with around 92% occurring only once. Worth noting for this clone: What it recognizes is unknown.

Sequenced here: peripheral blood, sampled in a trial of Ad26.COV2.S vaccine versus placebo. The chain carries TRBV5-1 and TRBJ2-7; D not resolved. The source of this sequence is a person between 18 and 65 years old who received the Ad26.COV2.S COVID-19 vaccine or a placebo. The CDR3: CASSFQDGPYEQYF. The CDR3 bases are TGCGCCAGCAGCTTTCAGGACGGCCCCTACGAGCAGTACTTC.